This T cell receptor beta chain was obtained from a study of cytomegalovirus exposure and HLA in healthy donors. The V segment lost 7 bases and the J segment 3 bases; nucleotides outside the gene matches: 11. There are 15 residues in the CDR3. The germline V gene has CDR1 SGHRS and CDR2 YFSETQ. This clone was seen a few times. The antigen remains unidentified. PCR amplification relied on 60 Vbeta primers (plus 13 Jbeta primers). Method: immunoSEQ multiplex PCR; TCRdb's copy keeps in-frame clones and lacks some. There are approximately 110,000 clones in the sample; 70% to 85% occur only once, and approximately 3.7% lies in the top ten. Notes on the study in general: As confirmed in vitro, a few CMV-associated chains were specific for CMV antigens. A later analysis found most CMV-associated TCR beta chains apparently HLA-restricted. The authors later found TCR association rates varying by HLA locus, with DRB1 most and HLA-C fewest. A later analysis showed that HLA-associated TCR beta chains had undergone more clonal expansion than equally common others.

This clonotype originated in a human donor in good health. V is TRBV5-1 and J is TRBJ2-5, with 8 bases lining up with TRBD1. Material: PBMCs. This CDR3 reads CASQAAGGREETQYF. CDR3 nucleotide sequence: TGCGCCAGCCAGGCCGCAGGGGGCAGAGAAGAGACCCAGTACTTC.